This record looks at one TCR beta chain sequence and its context. Its specificity is unknown. Together with a sample-barcoded 5' primer, a J-beta primer mix was included in a second PCR lasting about 7 to 12 cycles. Every single cDNA molecule received a tag from a template-switch adaptor with 12 random nucleotides. TCRdb reprocessed the 5' RACE reads with MiXCR, giving one entry per CDR3 protein. Here the sample spans over 750,000 distinct CDR3 sequences, approximately 25% being singletons. Isolated per sample were at least 6 million PBMCs. The sample originates from a study of blood T cells in healthy people across ages. Study results and limitations: With unsorted PBMCs, a conclusive comparison of naive versus antigen-experienced cells was not possible.

J gave up 5 bases and V 3 bases, and 5 bases lay outside the gene matches. The germline CDR1 and CDR2 sequences are LGHNA and YSLEER. The CDR3 loop spans 14 amino acids. The same data also contributed to another study, on T cells of mothers and their children. As that study records: Per 15 ul, 1.5 ug of RNA was used, with all extracted RNA going into cDNA synthesis.

The sequence derives from a boy aged 10-17 years in good health. Sequences were obtained from blood. V usage is TRBV4-3 and J usage is TRBJ2-5; 8 bases fit TRBD1. CDR3 region: CASSQRTGRETQYF. For the CDR3, the DNA is TGCGCCAGCAGCCAGAGGACAGGGAGGGAGACCCAGTACTTC.